This T cell receptor (beta chain) came from a study of Ad26.COV2.S vaccination and SARS-CoV-2 variants (dated by TCRdb to about 2021). About the investigation overall: Donors in the vaccine arm were drawn from COV1001, a phase I-IIa trial of Ad26.COV2.S in healthy adults that was multicentre, randomized, double-blind and placebo-controlled. Ad26.COV2.S was administered intramuscularly at a dose of 5x10^10 or 1x10^11 viral particles, either as one shot or as two shots given 56 days apart. TCRbeta repertoire sequencing served as the tool for gauging how specific and how broad the SARS-CoV-2-reactive T cell receptors were following Ad26.COV2.S vaccination. A total of 32 samples were included in the TCR-sequenced set, comprising some 20 Ad26.COV2.S vaccine recipients, 5 placebo recipients and 8 SARS-CoV-2 convalescent individuals. Trial participants were randomized into five groups of five, in which low-dose or high-dose Ad26.COV2.S was given once or twice, or placebo was given on both occasions. Blinding of investigators to trial group allocation was maintained during experiments and outcome assessment. Beyond this particular receptor, the publication reports: Vaccine and placebo recipients had similar non-spike TCR breadth, a finding consistent with the vaccine containing only spike. The authors noted that the TCR breadth and depth analyses may have underestimated total T cell responses. Comparing responses between vaccine doses or regimens was not something the study was powered to do. Ad26.COV2.S recipients had higher spike-specific TCR breadth than placebo recipients (P = 0.0014). After vaccination, substantial breadth of spike-specific CD8+ and CD4+ T cell responses was reported.

Concerning this clone: Its antigen specificity is not known. No quality values exist for individual bases; no much larger clone is one base distant.

The CDR3, cysteine through phenylalanine, is 14 amino acids long. This entry keeps only the CDR3 DNA: 42 bases, framed from base 1. Via the germline V gene, CDR1 is MNHEY and CDR2 SVGAGI. V was cut back by 7 bases and J by 5 bases, leaving a gap of 17 bases between them. The treatment or condition label of this sample denotes: roughly 19 received Ad26.COV2.S at low or high dose, single or two shots; 5 received placebo; per-sample allocation not given. Repertoires of vaccine and placebo recipients were sequenced from samples collected on day 63 after the first injection. In Cohort 1b, around 23 adults aged 18-55 years were enrolled at a single site in Boston, USA, between 29 July and 7 August 2020. Ad26.COV2.S was a replication-incompetent adenovirus type 26 vector that expressed a prefusion-stabilized SARS-CoV-2 spike protein derived from the original Wuhan strain. The immunoSEQ Assay was used to sequence TCRbeta CDR3 regions. After extraction, genomic DNA underwent amplification by bias-controlled multiplex PCR, followed by high-throughput sequencing. In the original analysis: To quantify the absolute abundance of each unique TCRbeta CDR3 region, sequences were collapsed and filtered. T cell fraction was estimated by normalizing TCRbeta template counts to usable DNA, which was measured by amplifying reference genes present in all nucleated cells. Repertoire TCRs were annotated as SARS-CoV-2-specific by exact matching of V gene, CDR3 amino acid sequence and J gene to a known reactive TCR set. The reference SARS-CoV-2 TCR set came from MIRA and was filtered for enrichment in COVID-19-positive ImmuneCODE repertoires, removing public or cross-reactive TCRs. Using the MIRA antigens, annotated TCRs were further analysed by specific ORF or by position within an ORF. Depth was the summed frequency of annotated unique rearrangements, while breadth was defined as annotated unique rearrangements over total unique productive rearrangements. Group comparisons of TCR breadth used two-sided Wilcoxon rank-sum tests. TCRdb stores this immuneACCESS table with in-frame sequences only. Part of the clones is absent; in the studies checked, under half of the shortfall reflects unresolved V genes, and no reason is known for the rest. V, J and clone size were drawn from that table, and D and trimming were deduced from the DNA. This sample gives 350,000 to 500,000 clones in total; about 92% of them show up just once. The ten most abundant clones make up approximately 4.5% of the sample.

This sample comprised peripheral blood, obtained in a trial of Ad26.COV2.S vaccine versus placebo. This receptor chain uses TRBV6-5 and TRBJ1-1; TRBD1 is a weak D gene call, 5 bases matching. The receptor was derived from a person aged 18-65 years who received the Ad26.COV2.S COVID-19 vaccine or a placebo. The CDR3 region: CASIPNRFGTEAFF. The bases are TGTGCCAGCATCCCGAACAGGTTTGGGACTGAAGCTTTCTTT.